These 21 T cell receptor beta chains were all obtained from the same sample, sequenced in a study of response to subunit inactivated influenza vaccine (dated by TCRdb to 2016 to 2018). The receptor library was made with RT-PCR. For sequencing, an Illumina HiSeq 2500 was employed. The public reads were quality trimmed at Q25 with fastp and then assembled into clones with MiXCR by TCRdb, keeping productive beta chains. A single entry per CDR3 protein holds the most common genes and DNA from its merged rows. This sample has hundreds of thousands of distinct CDR3 sequences in its table, and roughly 14% of those were observed once. Roughly 10% of the sample lies in the top ten. The source material was PBMCs from blood, sampled 11 to 12 days after vaccination. All receptors derive from a man aged 45-65 years who received an inactivated influenza vaccine. Donor details come from another sample of the same person, matched by shared clones.

The chain recombines TRBV6-2 or TRBV6-3 with TRBJ2-7; D may be TRBD1 or TRBD2 (5 bases each). CDR3 length equals 14 residues. The V and J ends lost 5 bases and 0 bases respectively, with 11 bases between them. Germline V CDR1 and CDR2: MNHEY, SVGEGT. The DNA for the CDR3 is TGTGCCAGCAGTACCCGGGACGGCTCCTACGAGCAGTACTTC. It yields the protein CASSTRDGSYEQYF.

Ten or more counts support this clonotype. The V call is TRBV29-1, the J call TRBJ2-1, with 8 positions matching TRBD2. The germline CDR1 and CDR2 sequences are SQVTM and ANQGSEA. The CDR3 has 14 residues. V was pared by 0 bases and J by 16 bases, with 14 bases of the junction left unmatched. CDR3 protein: CSVEERTGTRFPFF. CDR3 nucleotide sequence: TGCAGCGTTGAAGAACGTACCGGGACTAGGTTTCCTTTCTTC.

The chain uses TRBV6-2 or TRBV6-3 and TRBJ2-1; 13 bases line up with TRBD2. The CDR3 covers 16 residues. The trim removed 5 bases at V and 6 bases at J, leaving 7 bases unmatched. The V gene's germline CDR1 is MNHEY and CDR2 SVGEGT. CDR3 nucleotide sequence: TGTGCCAGCAGTCCAGCGACTAGCGGGGGGCCCAATGAGCAGTTCTTC. Amino acids: CASSPATSGGPNEQFF.

The chain links TRBV10-3 to TRBJ2-1, with 11 bases fitting TRBD1. The V gene end was trimmed by 4 bases and the J gene end by 0 bases; junction bases not matched to a gene: 8. The CDR3 length is 18 residues. Germline values: CDR1 ENHRY, CDR2 SYGVKD. The CDR3 DNA reads TGTGCCATCAGTGGAGGCCAGGGACAGGGGGGCTCCTACAATGAGCAGTTCTTC. It codes for CAISGGQGQGGSYNEQFF.

This clonotype was counted between two and nine times. The chain employs TRBV12-3 or TRBV12-4 and TRBJ2-5; TRBD1 matches at 8 bases. This CDR3 region has 14 residues. Losses at the gene ends were 2 bases for V and 5 bases for J; bases not matched to a gene: 4. The chain's CDR3 is CASSLQGAWETQYF. The CDR3 DNA reads as TGTGCCAGCAGTTTACAGGGGGCATGGGAGACCCAGTACTTC.

This clonotype came up many times. The genes are TRBV5-1 and TRBJ2-7; D may be TRBD2 (6 bases). The germline V and J ends were trimmed by 0 bases and 2 bases, with 18 bases remaining between them. Germline CDR1 and CDR2: SGHRS and YFSETQ. The CDR3 is made up of 17 amino acids. This CDR3 reads CASSLELANRNAYEQYF. DNA for the CDR3: TGCGCCAGCAGCTTGGAGCTAGCGAACAGAAACGCCTACGAGCAGTACTTC.

This clonotype showed up just a few times. The chain joins TRBV20-1 to TRBJ2-7, with D perhaps TRBD1 (6 bases). V was trimmed by 6 bases and J by 7 bases, leaving 22 bases between them. The CDR3 spans 14 residues. The germline CDR1 and CDR2 sequences are DFQATT and SNEGSKA (reference sequence). This CDR3 reads CSATPPGHTEEQYF. The CDR3 region has the DNA TGCAGTGCAACCCCCCCGGGACATACGGAAGAGCAGTACTTC.

This sequence joins TRBV10-3 and TRBJ2-5; 7 bases agree with TRBD1. The CDR3 extends over 14 amino acids. CDR1 and CDR2 from the germline V gene are ENHRY and SYGVKD. V shed 4 bases and J 2 bases; nucleotides not matched to a gene: 4. CDR3 amino acids: CAISGWDSQETQYF. In DNA, the CDR3 is TGTGCCATCAGTGGATGGGACAGTCAAGAGACCCAGTACTTC.

V is TRBV5-4 and J is TRBJ2-5; no reliable D call. Trimming pared 3 bases from V and 3 bases from J, leaving 12 bases between. Germline CDR1 reads SGHNT; CDR2 reads YYREEE (reference sequence). The CDR3 is 14 residues long. CDR3: CASSYYGREETQYF. The CDR3 DNA reads TGTGCCAGCAGCTACTACGGCCGTGAAGAGACCCAGTACTTC.

The table lists this clonotype with a few counts. The chain recombines TRBV3-1 with TRBJ2-5, with TRBD2 matching over 10 bases. The V and J ends lost 4 bases and 4 bases, in that order; junction bases with no gene match: 9. The CDR3 has 16 residues. Germline CDR1 reads LGHDT; CDR2 reads YNNKEL (reference sequence). CDR3 amino acids: CASSPRGSGGGETQYF. As DNA, the CDR3 is TGTGCCAGCAGCCCCCGCGGGAGCGGGGGGGGAGAGACCCAGTACTTC.

The chain carries TRBV20-1 and TRBJ2-4; 8 bases align to TRBD1. This CDR3 contains 15 residues. V lost 6 bases to trimming and J lost 0 bases; unmatched junction nucleotides: 7. Germline loops: CDR1 DFQATT, CDR2 SNEGSKA (reference sequence). CDR3 nucleotides: TGCAGTGCCTACCGGGACAGGTCAGCCAAAAACATTCAGTACTTC. Its protein product is CSAYRDRSAKNIQYF.

The CDR3 region has the DNA TGTGCCAGCACGGGACAGAACTCCTACAATGAGCAGTTCTTC. The encoded protein is CASTGQNSYNEQFF. The V call is TRBV12-3 or TRBV12-4, the J call TRBJ2-1; 7 bases match TRBD1. With V trimmed by 7 bases and J by 0 bases, 3 bases remained unmatched. CDR3 length equals 14 residues.

The chain employs TRBV9 and TRBJ1-1; no clear D gene. Germline CDR1 reads SGDLS; CDR2 reads YYNGEE. V was shortened by 1 base and J by 6 bases, with 16 bases between the two germline ends. The CDR3 sequence is 15 residues long. CDR3 loop: CASSVHLADYAEAFF. Here the CDR3 DNA reads TGTGCCAGCAGCGTACATCTGGCCGACTACGCTGAAGCTTTCTTT.

The V gene is TRBV11-2, the J gene TRBJ1-3; a possible D gene is TRBD1 (6 bases). Germline V gene data show CDR1 as SGHAT and CDR2 as FQNNGV. This CDR3 is 16 amino acids long. V lost 7 bases, J lost 7 bases, and 23 bases lay in between. The CDR3: CASTGGGGGSWNTIYF. As DNA, the CDR3 is TGTGCCAGCACCGGGGGCGGCGGAGGCTCTTGGAACACCATATATTTT.

This clonotype has a count of ten or more. The rearrangement joins TRBV4-3 to TRBJ2-3; no clear D gene. CDR3 length equals 16 residues. Trimming pared 0 bases from V and 0 bases from J, leaving 10 bases between. The germline V gene has CDR1 LGHNA and CDR2 YSLEER. The CDR3 loop is CASSQDWLTSTDTQYF. DNA for the CDR3: TGCGCCAGCAGCCAAGACTGGCTGACTAGCACAGATACGCAGTATTTT.

This clonotype came up many times. The chain uses TRBV7-6 and TRBJ2-2, with 13 bases lining up with TRBD2. This CDR3 comprises 18 residues. The germline CDR1 and CDR2 sequences are SGHVS and FNYEAQ. With 4 bases clipped from V and 0 bases from J, the junction kept 5 bases outside the gene matches. The CDR3 bases are TGTGCCAGCAGCTACCGACTAGCGGGAGGTCCGAACACCGGGGAGCTGTTTTTT. Encoded protein: CASSYRLAGGPNTGELFF.

The chain has TRBV5-5 and TRBJ2-1; D not resolved. The V and J ends lost 5 bases and 4 bases respectively, with 19 bases between them. The CDR3 runs to 16 residues. In germline, CDR1 is SGHKS, CDR2 YYEKEE (reference sequence). The CDR3 region has the DNA TGTGCCAGCAGTGCCGCCCTTGAGGTGCTATACAATGAGCAGTTCTTC. Its translation: CASSAALEVLYNEQFF.

Note on this clonotype: A much larger clone sits a single nucleotide away, making a read error possible. The CDR3 DNA reads TGTGCCAGCAGTCCCTCATACATAGACACTGAAGCTCTCTTT. It specifies CASSPSYIDTEALF. This chain uses TRBV12-3 or TRBV12-4 with TRBJ1-1; D ambiguous. The CDR3 consists of 14 residues.

This clonotype was detected a few times. The CDR3 DNA is TGTGCCTGGAGTCCCCCGCGGGTCTACAATCAGCCCCAGCATTTT. It codes for CAWSPPRVYNQPQHF. The chain couples TRBV30 to TRBJ1-5, with D unresolved. CDR3 length: 15 residues. Between the trimmed V and J ends, which lost 2 bases and 3 bases, there was a span of 14 bases. Germline-derived CDR1 and CDR2 are GTSNPN and SVGIG (reference sequence).

There are a few counts of this clonotype. The chain uses TRBV29-1 and TRBJ2-7, with 10 bases that match TRBD1. V dropped 1 base and J dropped 1; count of bases not matched to a gene: 1. This CDR3 spans 14 amino acids. In germline, CDR1 is SQVTM, CDR2 ANQGSEA. For the CDR3, the DNA is TGCAGCGTTGAAGGGACAGGGGGGTCCTACGAGCAGTACTTC. Translation: CSVEGTGGSYEQYF.

J is TRBJ2-3 and V is TRBV20-1, with D maybe TRBD2 (6 bases). The length of the CDR3 is 15 residues. CDR1 is DFQATT, CDR2 SNEGSKA, per germline (reference sequence). The V and J ends lost 6 bases and 2 bases respectively, with 18 bases between them. CDR3 DNA: TGCAGTGCCCTCCCTGGCACTAGCACCACAGATACGCAGTATTTT. Translated: CSALPGTSTTDTQYF.